Listed below are T cell receptor beta chains from one sample, sequenced in a study of cytomegalovirus exposure and HLA in healthy donors. Clones were sequenced by immunoSEQ multiplex PCR, and TCRdb holds only the in-frame ones, with some missing. The sample table includes approximately 120,000 clones. The sequencing input was PBMCs. These TCRs come from a man aged 18 to 29 in good health and CMV-seronegative. The CDR3 runs from the conserved cysteine through the conserved F or W. A D gene is named only where the DNA matches it firmly.

cdr3_length: 15; j_call: TRBJ2-1; v_call: TRBV6-5; d_call: TRBD2; cdr3_nt: TGTGCCAGCAGTTACTCAGCGGGAGCACAGCATGAGCAGTTCTTC; cdr3_aa: CASSYSAGAQHEQFF
cdr3_length: 16; j_call: TRBJ2-1; v_call: TRBV30; d_call: TRBD2; cdr3_nt: TGTGCCTGGAGTGAGCCTAGCGGGGCGTCCTACAATGAGCAGTTCTTC; cdr3_aa: CAWSEPSGASYNEQFF
cdr3_length: 16; j_call: TRBJ2-7; v_call: TRBV29-1; d_call: TRBD1; cdr3_nt: TGCAGCGGGGCAAATGTCGGGGGACAGGGCATCTACGAGCAGTACTTC; cdr3_aa: CSGANVGGQGIYEQYF
cdr3_length: 15; j_call: TRBJ1-5; v_call: TRBV5-5; d_call: NA; cdr3_nt: TGTGCCAGCAGCCTTCTAGGGGTAAATAATCAGCCCCAGCATTTT; cdr3_aa: CASSLLGVNNQPQHF
cdr3_length: 13; j_call: TRBJ2-7; v_call: TRBV6-5; d_call: NA; cdr3_nt: TGTGCCAGCAGGCCGAACAGTGGGTACGAGCAGTACTTC; cdr3_aa: CASRPNSGYEQYF
cdr3_length: 15; j_call: TRBJ1-1; v_call: TRBV5-1; d_call: NA; cdr3_nt: TGCGCCAGCGGTGTGAGCCAGGGATTTAACACTGAAGCTTTCTTT; cdr3_aa: CASGVSQGFNTEAFF
cdr3_length: 13; j_call: TRBJ2-7; v_call: TRBV19; d_call: NA; cdr3_nt: TGTGCCAGTAGTATAGCCCAGGGCTACGAGCAGTACTTC; cdr3_aa: CASSIAQGYEQYF
cdr3_length: 14; j_call: TRBJ2-7; v_call: TRBV5-1; d_call: TRBD2; cdr3_nt: TGCGCCACCCGAAAGAGCGGGAGCTCCTACGAGCAGTACTTC; cdr3_aa: CATRKSGSSYEQYF
cdr3_length: 16; j_call: TRBJ1-1; v_call: TRBV7-2; d_call: TRBD1; cdr3_nt: TGTGCCAGCAGCAAAGTCCAGGACAGGGCCTCCCCCGAAGCTTTCTTT; cdr3_aa: CASSKVQDRASPEAFF
cdr3_length: 16; j_call: TRBJ2-5; v_call: TRBV9; d_call: TRBD2; cdr3_nt: TGTGCCAGCAGCGTAGGGGCGGGAGGGTTCCAAGAGACCCAGTACTTC; cdr3_aa: CASSVGAGGFQETQYF
cdr3_length: 15; j_call: TRBJ1-2; v_call: TRBV9; d_call: NA; cdr3_nt: TGTGCCAGCAGCGTGAGCGGGGTTGGCTTCTATGGCTACACCTTC; cdr3_aa: CASSVSGVGFYGYTF
cdr3_length: 14; j_call: TRBJ2-1; v_call: TRBV9; d_call: TRBD2; cdr3_nt: TGTGCCAGCAGCGCGGGGGGGTCCTACAATGAGCAGTTCTTC; cdr3_aa: CASSAGGSYNEQFF
cdr3_length: 16; j_call: TRBJ2-2; v_call: TRBV5-1; d_call: NA; cdr3_nt: TGCGCCAGCAGCCCGATGACACCTTCAAACACCGGGGAGCTGTTTTTT; cdr3_aa: CASSPMTPSNTGELFF
cdr3_length: 15; j_call: TRBJ1-2; v_call: TRBV28; d_call: TRBD1; cdr3_nt: TGTGCCAGCAGTCCCCCAGGGGGTCTTGACTATGGCTACACCTTC; cdr3_aa: CASSPPGGLDYGYTF
cdr3_length: 12; j_call: TRBJ2-1; v_call: TRBV19; d_call: TRBD1; cdr3_nt: TGTGCCAGTGGAACCAGGGGGAATGAGCAGTTCTTC; cdr3_aa: CASGTRGNEQFF
cdr3_length: 17; j_call: TRBJ2-2; v_call: TRBV7-7; d_call: TRBD2; cdr3_nt: TGTGCCAGCAGCCCCAGGACTAGCGGGAGTTTAAGCGGGGAGCTGTTTTTT; cdr3_aa: CASSPRTSGSLSGELFF
cdr3_length: 14; j_call: TRBJ1-2; v_call: TRBV5-4; d_call: NA; cdr3_nt: TGTGCCAGCAGCTTGGCCGGGGGGCATGGTGGCTACACCTTC; cdr3_aa: CASSLAGGHGGYTF
cdr3_length: 13; j_call: TRBJ2-1; v_call: TRBV6-1; d_call: NA; cdr3_nt: TGTGCCAGCACCCCGGACAGTGGGGATGAGCAGTTCTTC; cdr3_aa: CASTPDSGDEQFF
cdr3_length: 15; j_call: TRBJ1-3; v_call: TRBV27; d_call: TRBD1; cdr3_nt: TGTGCCAGCACCTCGACAGGGTTATCTGGAAACACCATATATTTT; cdr3_aa: CASTSTGLSGNTIYF
cdr3_length: 12; j_call: TRBJ2-2; v_call: TRBV30; d_call: NA; cdr3_nt: TGTGCCTGGACGCGGGGAACCGGGGAGCTGTTTTTT; cdr3_aa: CAWTRGTGELFF
cdr3_length: 14; j_call: TRBJ2-2; v_call: TRBV29-1; d_call: TRBD1; cdr3_nt: TGCAGCGTATTTACAGGGGAAGTTACCGGGGAGCTGTTTTTT; cdr3_aa: CSVFTGEVTGELFF
cdr3_length: 15; j_call: TRBJ1-2; v_call: TRBV5-1; d_call: NA; cdr3_nt: TGCGCCAGCAGCTTGGAGGGACCCCAGGGGTATGGCTACACCTTC; cdr3_aa: CASSLEGPQGYGYTF
cdr3_length: 18; j_call: TRBJ2-4; v_call: TRBV7-6; d_call: TRBD2; cdr3_nt: TGTGCCAGCAGCCAAAGGACTAGCGGGGGGGTTTGGGAAAACATTCAGTACTTC; cdr3_aa: CASSQRTSGGVWENIQYF
cdr3_length: 15; j_call: TRBJ2-3; v_call: TRBV7-9; d_call: NA; cdr3_nt: TGTGCCAGCAGTCCGCGGGACGGGAACACAGATACGCAGTATTTT; cdr3_aa: CASSPRDGNTDTQYF
cdr3_length: 14; j_call: TRBJ2-7; v_call: TRBV5-1; d_call: NA; cdr3_nt: TGCGCCAGCAGCTTGGGACAGGCTGGCTACGAGCAGTACTTC; cdr3_aa: CASSLGQAGYEQYF
cdr3_length: 14; j_call: TRBJ1-5; v_call: TRBV19; d_call: TRBD1; cdr3_nt: TGTGCCAGTGGGGTGACAGGGGGAAATCAGCCCCAGCATTTT; cdr3_aa: CASGVTGGNQPQHF
cdr3_length: 15; j_call: TRBJ1-1; v_call: TRBV11-2; d_call: TRBD1; cdr3_nt: TGTGCCAGCAGCATAAGACAGGGGGCGTACACTGAAGCTTTCTTT; cdr3_aa: CASSIRQGAYTEAFF
cdr3_length: 17; j_call: TRBJ2-5; v_call: TRBV19; d_call: TRBD1; cdr3_nt: TGTGCCAGTAGTAGCACCCGATACAGGGGAGATGGAGAGACCCAGTACTTC; cdr3_aa: CASSSTRYRGDGETQYF
cdr3_length: 14; j_call: TRBJ1-6; v_call: TRBV7-3; d_call: NA; cdr3_nt: TGTGCCAGCAGCCCCCGAGGGGGTAATTCACCCCTCCACTTT; cdr3_aa: CASSPRGGNSPLHF
cdr3_length: 14; j_call: TRBJ1-1; v_call: TRBV27; d_call: NA; cdr3_nt: TGTGCCAGCAGGCTCTCAGGGGCTTACACTGAAGCTTTCTTT; cdr3_aa: CASRLSGAYTEAFF
cdr3_length: 15; j_call: TRBJ2-7; v_call: TRBV5-1; d_call: TRBD1; cdr3_nt: TGCGCCAGCAGCCCCCGGACAGGATCATTCGACGAGCAGTACTTC; cdr3_aa: CASSPRTGSFDEQYF
cdr3_length: 13; j_call: TRBJ1-5; v_call: TRBV30; d_call: NA; cdr3_nt: TGTGCCTGGGGTAGACAGCGGGCTCAGCCCCAGCATTTT; cdr3_aa: CAWGRQRAQPQHF
cdr3_length: 15; j_call: TRBJ1-2; v_call: TRBV5-1; d_call: NA; cdr3_nt: TGCGCCAGCAGCTTCGGACATCTTCAAAACTATGGCTACACCTTC; cdr3_aa: CASSFGHLQNYGYTF
cdr3_length: 14; j_call: TRBJ2-1; v_call: TRBV7-8; d_call: NA; cdr3_nt: TGTGCCAGCCAGGGGAGAATGGCCTACAATGAGCAGTTCTTC; cdr3_aa: CASQGRMAYNEQFF
cdr3_length: 13; j_call: TRBJ2-5; v_call: TRBV30; d_call: NA; cdr3_nt: TGTGCCTGGAGTCCGGACTTTAAAGAGACCCAGTACTTC; cdr3_aa: CAWSPDFKETQYF
cdr3_length: 15; j_call: TRBJ2-7; v_call: TRBV19; d_call: NA; cdr3_nt: TGTGCCAGTCCACGGGGGACGGAAAGCTCCTACGAGCAGTACTTC; cdr3_aa: CASPRGTESSYEQYF
cdr3_length: 13; j_call: TRBJ2-3; v_call: TRBV18; d_call: TRBD2; cdr3_nt: TGTGCCAGCTCACCTCTGCGGGAGGAAACGCAGTATTTT; cdr3_aa: CASSPLREETQYF